This T cell receptor beta chain was documented in a study of T cells in Graves' hyperthyroidism and ophthalmopathy. The hyperthyroidism patients had all been newly diagnosed, and their disease duration was under 2 months. Their ages ranged from 18 to 65 years. Diagnosing involved the use of clinical symptoms, serum thyroxine and TRAb, thyroid ultrasound and orbital computed tomography. The blood sample was taken at first hyperthyroidism diagnosis, before any ophthalmopathy symptoms. In this sample, this clonotype turned up many times. The antigen is undetermined. Per the germline V gene, CDR1 is KGHSH and CDR2 is LQKENI. V trimming: 8 bases; J trimming: 3 bases; junction bases outside the gene matches: 6. The CDR3 has 15 amino acids. Using RNA transcripts as the source, TCR beta CDR3 regions were amplified. An initial round of RT-PCR targeting the TCR CDR3 relied on the HTBI primer set. MiXCR, run by TCRdb on the multiplex PCR reads, gives a single entry per CDR3 protein. The data contain 370,000 or so distinct CDR3 sequences, 15% to 17% of them singletons.

General observations from the study: Blood also held most thyroid clonotypes expanded beyond 0.001.

The chain is built from TRBV18 and TRBJ2-2, with 10 positions matching TRBD1. Sequencing was done on a sample of blood. This sequence was found in a woman younger than 35 with Graves' hyperthyroidism that later progressed to Graves' ophthalmopathy. The CDR3 bases are TGTGCCAGCAGCCCTGGACAGGGGGACACCGGGGAGCTGTTTTTT. Encoded protein: CASSPGQGDTGELFF.